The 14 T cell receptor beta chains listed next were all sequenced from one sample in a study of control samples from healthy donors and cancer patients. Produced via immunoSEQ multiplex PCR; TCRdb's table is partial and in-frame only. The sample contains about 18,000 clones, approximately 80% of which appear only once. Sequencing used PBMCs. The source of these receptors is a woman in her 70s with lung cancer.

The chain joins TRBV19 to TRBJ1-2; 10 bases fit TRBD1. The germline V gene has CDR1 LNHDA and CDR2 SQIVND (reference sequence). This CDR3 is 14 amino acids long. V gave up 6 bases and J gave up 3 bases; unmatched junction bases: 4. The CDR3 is CASSRQGAYYGYTF. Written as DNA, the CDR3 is TGTGCCAGTAGCCGACAGGGGGCCTACTATGGCTACACCTTC.

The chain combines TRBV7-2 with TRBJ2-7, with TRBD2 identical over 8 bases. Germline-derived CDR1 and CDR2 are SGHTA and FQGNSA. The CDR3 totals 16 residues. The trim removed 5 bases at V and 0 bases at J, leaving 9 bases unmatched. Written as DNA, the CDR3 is TGTGCCAGCAGCAGAGTTAGCGGGATCAGCTCCTACGAGCAGTACTTC. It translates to CASSRVSGISSYEQYF.

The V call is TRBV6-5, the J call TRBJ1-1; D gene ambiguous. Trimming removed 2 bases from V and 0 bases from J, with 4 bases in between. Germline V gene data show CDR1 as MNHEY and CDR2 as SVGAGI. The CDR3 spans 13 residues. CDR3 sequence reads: CASSYRMNTEAFF. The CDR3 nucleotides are TGTGCCAGCAGTTACAGAATGAACACTGAAGCTTTCTTT.

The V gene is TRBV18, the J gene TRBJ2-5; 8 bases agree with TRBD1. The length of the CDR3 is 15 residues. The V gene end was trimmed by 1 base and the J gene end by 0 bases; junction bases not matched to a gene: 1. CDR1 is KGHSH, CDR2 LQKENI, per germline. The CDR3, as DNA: TGTGCCAGCTCACCACTGGGACAGGACCAAGAGACCCAGTACTTC. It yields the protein CASSPLGQDQETQYF. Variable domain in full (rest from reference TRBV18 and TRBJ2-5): NAGVMQNPRHLVRRRGQEARLRCSPMKGHSHVYWYRQLPEEGLKFMVYLQKENIIDESGMPKERFSAEFPKEGPSILRIQQVVRGDSAAYFCASSPLGQDQETQYFGPGTRLLVL.

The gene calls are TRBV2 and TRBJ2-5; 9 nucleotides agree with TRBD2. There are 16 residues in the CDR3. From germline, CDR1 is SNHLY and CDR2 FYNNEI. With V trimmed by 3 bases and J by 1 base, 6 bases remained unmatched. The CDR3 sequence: CASSERSGRTQETQYF. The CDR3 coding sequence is TGTGCCAGCAGTGAGAGGAGCGGGAGGACCCAAGAGACCCAGTACTTC.

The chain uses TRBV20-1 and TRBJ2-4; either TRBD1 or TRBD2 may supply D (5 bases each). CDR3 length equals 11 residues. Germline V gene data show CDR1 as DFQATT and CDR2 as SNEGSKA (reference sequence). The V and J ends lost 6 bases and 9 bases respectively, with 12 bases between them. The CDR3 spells CSAQRGGIQYF. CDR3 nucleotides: TGCAGTGCCCAGAGGGGTGGCATTCAGTACTTC.

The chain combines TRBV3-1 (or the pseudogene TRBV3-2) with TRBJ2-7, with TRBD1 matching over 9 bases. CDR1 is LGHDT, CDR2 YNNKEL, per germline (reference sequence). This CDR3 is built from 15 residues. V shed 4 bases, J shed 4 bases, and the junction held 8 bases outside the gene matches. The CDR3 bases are TGTGCCAGCAGCCCCATGGGACAGGGTAGGTACGAGCAGTACTTC. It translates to CASSPMGQGRYEQYF.

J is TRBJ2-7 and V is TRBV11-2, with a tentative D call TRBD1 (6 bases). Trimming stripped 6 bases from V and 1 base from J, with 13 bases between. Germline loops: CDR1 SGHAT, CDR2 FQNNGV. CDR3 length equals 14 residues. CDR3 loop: CASSPDRTSYEQYF. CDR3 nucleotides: TGTGCCAGCAGTCCGGACAGAACATCCTACGAGCAGTACTTC.

The CDR3 is CATSGAVDTEAFF. CDR3 sequence (DNA): TGTGCCACCAGTGGAGCGGTCGACACTGAAGCTTTCTTT. V is TRBV24-1 and J is TRBJ1-1; D remains ambiguous. Trimming took 5 bases from V and 3 from J, leaving 9 bases between them. This CDR3 has 13 amino acids. Germline CDR1 KGHDR, CDR2 SFDVKD.

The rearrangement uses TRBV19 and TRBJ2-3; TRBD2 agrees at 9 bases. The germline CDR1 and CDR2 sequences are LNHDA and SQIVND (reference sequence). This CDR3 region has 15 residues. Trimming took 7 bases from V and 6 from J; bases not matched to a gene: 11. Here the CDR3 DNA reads TGTGCCAGTAATAGCGGGAGTGTGGGGCGGGATACGCAGTATTTT. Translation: CASNSGSVGRDTQYF.

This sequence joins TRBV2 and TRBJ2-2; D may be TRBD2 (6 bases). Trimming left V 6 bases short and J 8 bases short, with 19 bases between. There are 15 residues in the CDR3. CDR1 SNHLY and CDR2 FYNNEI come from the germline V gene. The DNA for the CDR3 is TGTGCCAGCAGCCTAGAACGGTCGGGAGCGGGGGAGCTGTTTTTT. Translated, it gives CASSLERSGAGELFF. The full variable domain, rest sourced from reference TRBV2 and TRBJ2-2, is EPEVTQTPSHQVTQMGQEVILRCVPISNHLYFYWYRQILGQKVEFLVSFYNNEISEKSEIFDDQFSVERPDGSNFTLKIRSTKLEDSAMYFCASSLERSGAGELFFGEGSRLTVL.

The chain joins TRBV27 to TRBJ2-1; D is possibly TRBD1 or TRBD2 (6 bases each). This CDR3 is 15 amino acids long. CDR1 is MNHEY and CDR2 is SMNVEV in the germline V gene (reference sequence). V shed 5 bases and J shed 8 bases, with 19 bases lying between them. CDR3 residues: CASSPRDTSKDEQFF. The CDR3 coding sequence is TGTGCCAGCAGTCCGCGGGACACGTCAAAGGATGAGCAGTTCTTC.

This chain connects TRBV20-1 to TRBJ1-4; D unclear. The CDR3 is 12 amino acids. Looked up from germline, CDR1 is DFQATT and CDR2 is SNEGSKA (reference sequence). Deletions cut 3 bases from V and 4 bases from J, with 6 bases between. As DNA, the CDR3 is TGCAGTGCTAGTAATGTTAATGAAAAACTGTTTTTT. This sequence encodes CSASNVNEKLFF.

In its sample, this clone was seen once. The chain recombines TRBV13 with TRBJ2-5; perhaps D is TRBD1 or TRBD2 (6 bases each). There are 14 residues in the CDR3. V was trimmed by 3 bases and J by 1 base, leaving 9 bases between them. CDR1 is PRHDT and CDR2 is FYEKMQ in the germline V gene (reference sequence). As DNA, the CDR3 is TGTGCCAGCAGCTTCAGGGGAGGCCAAGAGACCCAGTACTTC. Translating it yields CASSFRGGQETQYF.